This TCR beta chain was recovered during a study of blood T cell repertoires in COVID-19. The wider study: Italy, Spain and the United States were the sources of the convalescent and acute COVID-19 samples. The analysed material was cDNA or gDNA that came from T cells, B-cell-depleted T cells, or PBMCs.

The CDR3 contains 15 residues. As processed by the authors: Estimation of nucleated cell counts relied on the amplification of reference gene primers. Sequencing used immunoSEQ multiplex PCR; TCRdb keeps in-frame clones, though not all of them. The V and J calls and the clone size are those of that table, but D and trimming were determined from the DNA. The repertoire holds some 72,000 clones, with roughly 86% as singletons. The chain combines TRBV21-1 with TRBJ2-5; TRBD1 reflects the table's D call only, with no check against the DNA. TRBV21-1 represents a pseudogene. Material: peripheral blood. The clonotype was recovered from a man aged 50 to 60 with active or convalescent COVID-19. The CDR3 protein is CASRGPDRIQETQYF. The CDR3 DNA follows: TGTGCCAGCAGGGGACCCGACAGGATCCAAGAGACCCAGTACTTC.